These 24 T cell receptor beta chains originate from one sample sequenced in a study of circulating and synovial CD4+ cells in juvenile arthritis. Here immunoSEQ multiplex PCR was the method, and the copy in TCRdb shows in-frame clones only, minus some. The table records some 35,000 clones, about 94% of them present only once. What was sequenced was CD4+ T cells from blood. The receptor source for this set is a human donor with juvenile idiopathic arthritis.

The chain links TRBV4-2 to TRBJ2-1; D might be TRBD2 (5 bases). The V and J ends lost 4 bases and 4 bases respectively, with 17 bases between them. The germline gives CDR1 LGHNA, CDR2 YNFKEQ. The CDR3 contains 16 residues. The CDR3 here is CASSRSQERSYNEQFF. CDR3 nucleotides: TGTGCCAGCAGCCGGAGCCAGGAGCGGTCTTACAATGAGCAGTTCTTC.

This chain joins TRBV5-6 and TRBJ2-5; the D gene is possibly TRBD1 (5 bases). The CDR3 has 13 residues. V was shortened by 2 bases and J by 4 bases, with 9 bases between the two germline ends. CDR1 is SGHDT and CDR2 is YYEEEE in the germline V gene. The chain's CDR3 is CASSLGDGETQYF. As DNA, the CDR3 is TGTGCCAGCAGCTTAGGGGATGGAGAGACCCAGTACTTC.

V gene TRBV19 combines with J gene TRBJ2-3, with a weak D call TRBD2 (6 bases). The CDR3 contains 14 residues. Germline V gene data show CDR1 as LNHDA and CDR2 as SQIVND (reference sequence). The V end was cut by 5 bases, the J end by 0 bases, with 9 bases between. CDR3 residues: CASSPGLSTDTQYF. In nucleotides, the CDR3 is TGTGCCAGTAGTCCCGGACTAAGCACAGATACGCAGTATTTT.

The chain uses TRBV6-5 and TRBJ1-1; the D gene is possibly TRBD1 (5 bases). The CDR3 loop spans 14 amino acids. Germline lookup yields CDR1 MNHEY and CDR2 SVGAGI. Trimming removed 2 bases at V and 6 bases at J, with 13 bases between. The CDR3 region has the DNA TGTGCCAGCAGTTACCGGGGGAGTGGCGCTGAAGCTTTCTTT. This codes for CASSYRGSGAEAFF.

The chain carries TRBV7-9 and TRBJ2-3, with 8 bases identical to TRBD2. Germline lookup yields CDR1 SEHNR and CDR2 FQNEAQ (reference sequence). V was pared by 3 bases and J by 3 bases, with 2 bases of the junction left unmatched. This CDR3 contains 14 residues. CDR3 DNA sequence: TGTGCCAGCAGCTTTCGACTAGCGACAGATACGCAGTATTTT. Encoded protein: CASSFRLATDTQYF.

The chain joins TRBV7-3 to TRBJ2-1; the match to TRBD2 covers 13 bases. The CDR3 contains 15 residues. Trimming took 5 bases from V and 6 from J; bases not matched to a gene: 4. CDR1 is SGHTA and CDR2 is FQGTGA in the germline V gene. Here the CDR3 reads CASSPLAGGTNEQFF. The CDR3 DNA reads TGTGCCAGCAGCCCACTAGCGGGGGGGACCAATGAGCAGTTCTTC.

The V call is TRBV19, the J call TRBJ2-3; 8 nucleotides align to TRBD1. V shed 4 bases, J shed 0 bases, and the junction held 12 bases outside the gene matches. The CDR3 length is 18 residues. Germline CDR1 LNHDA, CDR2 SQIVND (reference sequence). The CDR3 region is CASSTSRDRSTSTDTQYF. CDR3 coding DNA: TGTGCCAGTAGTACGTCCCGGGACAGGTCCACTAGCACAGATACGCAGTATTTT. Together with reference TRBV19 and TRBJ2-3, the CDR3 gives the full variable domain: DGGITQSPKYLFRKEGQNVTLSCEQNLNHDAMYWYRQDPGQGLRLIYYSQIVNDFQKGDIAEGYSVSREKKESFPLTVTSAQKNPTAFYLCASSTSRDRSTSTDTQYFGPGTRLTVL.

This clone is a singleton in its sample. A read error may account for a junction end that differs from germline. This chain connects TRBV30 to TRBJ1-6; D is unclear. Germline V gene data show CDR1 as GTSNPN and CDR2 as SVGIG (reference sequence). This CDR3 is built from 16 residues. The CDR3 reads CAWSSGQLAYNSPLHF. In DNA, the CDR3 is TGTGCCTGGAGTTCAGGTCAGCTAGCCTATAATTCCCCCCTCCACTTT.

The V gene is TRBV11-2, the J gene TRBJ1-3; 9 bases align to TRBD1. The CDR3 has 15 amino acids. The junction had 6 bases not matched to a gene; V was cut back by 6 bases and J by 3 bases. Germline values: CDR1 SGHAT, CDR2 FQNNGV. CDR3 loop: CASSIQGAIGNTIYF. CDR3 DNA: TGTGCCAGCAGTATACAGGGGGCGATTGGAAACACCATATATTTT.

The chain combines TRBV7-2 with TRBJ1-3; no clear D. The CDR3 runs to 16 residues. Germline V gene sequence: CDR1 SGHTA, CDR2 FQGNSA. Trimming took off 4 bases at V and 0 bases at J, with 13 bases between the two ends. This CDR3 is CASSSPRLGSGNTIYF. DNA of the CDR3: TGTGCCAGCAGCTCCCCCCGACTTGGCTCTGGAAACACCATATATTTT.

In this sample, this clone turned up once. The chain employs TRBV4-3 and TRBJ1-3; D call uncertain. The CDR3 is made up of 15 amino acids. V dropped 0 bases and J dropped 0 bases, with 6 bases sitting between them. Germline lookup yields CDR1 LGHNA and CDR2 YSLEER. CDR3 nucleotides: TGCGCCAGCAGCCAAGATCCCGGCTCTGGAAACACCATATATTTT. This translates into CASSQDPGSGNTIYF.

This clone was counted a single time. This chain connects TRBV4-1 to TRBJ2-1, with TRBD2 matching over 13 bases. This CDR3 has 18 residues. V shed 1 base, J shed 6 bases, and the junction held 9 bases outside the gene matches. CDR1 is MGHRA, CDR2 YSYEKL, per germline. The CDR3, as DNA: TGCGCCAGCAGCCAAGGGCTACTAGCGGGGGGGAAGGGCAATGAGCAGTTCTTC. This sequence encodes CASSQGLLAGGKGNEQFF.

This chain links TRBV10-3 with TRBJ1-1; possibly TRBD1 for D (6 bases). CDR1 and CDR2 from the germline V gene are ENHRY and SYGVKD. The CDR3 contains 15 residues. The V and J ends lost 0 bases and 8 bases respectively, with 16 bases between them. The CDR3 sequence: CAISESIGGADEAFF. As DNA, the CDR3 is TGTGCCATCAGTGAGTCGATTGGGGGCGCCGACGAAGCTTTCTTT.

The V and J genes are TRBV18 and TRBJ1-4, with D unclear. The V and J ends lost 4 bases and 2 bases respectively, with 5 bases between them. CDR1 KGHSH and CDR2 LQKENI come from the germline V gene. This CDR3 is 13 amino acids long. DNA of the CDR3: TGTGCCAGCTCACGCGGGACTAATGAAAAACTGTTTTTT. Translated: CASSRGTNEKLFF.

J is TRBJ1-1 and V is TRBV5-1; no firm D call. The CDR3 extends over 14 amino acids. In germline, CDR1 is SGHRS, CDR2 YFSETQ. V dropped 4 bases and J dropped 1 base, with 11 bases sitting between them. The CDR3 loop reads CASSQDTGNTEAFF. The CDR3 bases are TGCGCCAGCAGCCAAGACACCGGGAACACTGAAGCTTTCTTT.

This clone was seen once. This chain uses TRBV4-3 with TRBJ1-2; TRBD1 is a possible D gene (6 bases). The CDR3 contains 14 residues. V lost 1 base and J 4 bases, leaving 10 bases between the germline ends. CDR1 LGHNA and CDR2 YSLEER come from the germline V gene. The CDR3 region is CASSQGPGVYGYTF. The CDR3 DNA is TGCGCCAGCAGCCAAGGCCCAGGGGTCTATGGCTACACCTTC.

The chain carries TRBV9 and TRBJ1-5; D unresolved. Between the trimmed V and J ends, which lost 0 bases and 4 bases, there was a span of 11 bases. This CDR3 is built from 15 residues. From germline, CDR1 is SGDLS and CDR2 YYNGEE. The CDR3 reads CASSVDWAPNQPQHF. As DNA, the CDR3 is TGTGCCAGCAGCGTAGATTGGGCACCTAATCAGCCCCAGCATTTT. Supplemented by reference TRBV9 and TRBJ1-5, the full variable domain reads DSGVTQTPKHLITATGQRVTLRCSPRSGDLSVYWYQQSLDQGLQFLIQYYNGEERAKGNILERFSAQQFPDLHSELNLSSLELGDSALYFCASSVDWAPNQPQHFGDGTRLSIL.

J is TRBJ1-2 and V is TRBV7-2; D is uncertain. V was pared by 5 bases and J by 2 bases, with 12 bases between. CDR1 and CDR2 from the germline V gene are SGHTA and FQGNSA. There are 14 residues in the CDR3. The CDR3 loop is CASSLPSGNYGYTF. As DNA, the CDR3 is TGTGCCAGCAGCCTCCCCAGTGGCAACTATGGCTACACCTTC. Filled out from reference TRBV7-2 and TRBJ1-2, the complete variable domain reads GAGVSQSPSNKVTEKGKDVELRCDPISGHTALYWYRQSLGQGLEFLIYFQGNSAPDKSGLPSDRFSAERTGGSVSTLTIQRTQQEDSAVYLCASSLPSGNYGYTFGSGTRLTVV.

The genes are TRBV12-5 and TRBJ1-5; possible D gene TRBD1, 5 bases. V was cut by 0 bases and J by 4 bases, with 19 bases left in between. Germline CDR1 and CDR2: LGHNT and FRNRAP. The CDR3 length is 18 residues. Written as DNA, the CDR3 is TGTGCTAGTGGTTTGGTATTAAAGAATAGGGGTGGGAATCAGCCCCAGCATTTT. Protein: CASGLVLKNRGGNQPQHF.

The chain employs TRBV4-1 and TRBJ2-5; 13 nucleotides agree with TRBD2. Germline assignment: CDR1 MGHRA and CDR2 YSYEKL. V shed 1 base, J shed 0 bases, and the junction held 11 bases outside the gene matches. This CDR3 contains 20 residues. CDR3 nucleotides: TGCGCCAGCAGCCAAGCTGGCACGATAGGACTAGCGGGGGACCAAGAGACCCAGTACTTC. This encodes CASSQAGTIGLAGDQETQYF.

CDR3: CASSLVPAGGVYEQYF. In DNA form, the CDR3 reads TGCGCCAGCAGCTTGGTCCCGGCGGGGGGGGTCTACGAGCAGTACTTC. The V gene is TRBV5-1, the J gene TRBJ2-5; 9 bases are shared with TRBD2. The last part of the DNA fits TRBJ2-7 better; the J call may be wrong. Germline values: CDR1 SGHRS, CDR2 YFSETQ. The CDR3 loop spans 16 amino acids.

This chain uses TRBV4-1 with TRBJ2-7; TRBD1 matches at 7 bases. Per the germline V gene, CDR1 is MGHRA and CDR2 is YSYEKL. J lost 0 bases, V lost 3 bases, and 5 bases had no gene match. CDR3 length: 15 residues. CDR3 bases: TGCGCCAGCAGCCATCCGCAGGGGGTCTCCTACGAGCAGTACTTC. Amino acid sequence: CASSHPQGVSYEQYF.

This clone was seen just once. V and J are TRBV4-3 and TRBJ1-1, with D tentatively TRBD1 (5 bases). V lost 2 bases and J 1 base, leaving 11 bases between the germline ends. Germline values: CDR1 LGHNA, CDR2 YSLEER. CDR3 length: 15 residues. The CDR3 sequence: CASSQQGHSNTEAFF. The CDR3 nucleotides read TGCGCCAGCAGCCAACAGGGCCACTCGAACACTGAAGCTTTCTTT.

J is TRBJ2-1 and V is TRBV7-2, with TRBD2 as a possible D gene (7 bases). Germline values: CDR1 SGHTA, CDR2 FQGNSA. The CDR3 has 14 residues. With 0 bases removed from V and 9 bases from J, the gap between germline ends came to 12 bases. CDR3 loop: CASSLAGGPSEQFF. The CDR3 bases are TGTGCCAGCAGCTTAGCGGGGGGGCCTAGTGAGCAGTTCTTC.